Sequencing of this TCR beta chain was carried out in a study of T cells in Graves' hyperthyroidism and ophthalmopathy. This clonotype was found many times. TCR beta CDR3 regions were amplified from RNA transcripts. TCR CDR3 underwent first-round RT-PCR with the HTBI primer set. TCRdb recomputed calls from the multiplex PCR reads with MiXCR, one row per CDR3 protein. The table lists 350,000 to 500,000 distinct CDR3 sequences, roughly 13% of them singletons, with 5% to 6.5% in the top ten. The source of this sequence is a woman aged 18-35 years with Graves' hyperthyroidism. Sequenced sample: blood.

DNA of the CDR3: TGCAGTGCCATCCTAGCGGGGACCTACAATGAGCAGTTCTTC. This sequence encodes CSAILAGTYNEQFF. The chain uses TRBV20-1 and TRBJ2-1; 9 bases fit TRBD2. The junction had 5 bases not matched to a gene; V was cut back by 6 bases and J by 2 bases. The germline CDR1 and CDR2 sequences are DFQATT and SNEGSKA (reference sequence). The CDR3 is 14 amino acids.